This entry concerns a single T cell receptor (beta chain). The target antigen is unknown. This entry is derived from a study of T cells in Graves' hyperthyroidism and ophthalmopathy. Study findings and constraints: Stable hyperthyroidism was told apart from ophthalmopathy by a model built on 13 V-J features.

Ophthalmopathy cases met thresholds of Clinical Activity Score at least 3, NOSPECS grade at least 4 and duration under 3 months. There were TCR beta CDR3 regions amplified from RNA transcripts. TCR CDR3 underwent first-round RT-PCR with the HTBI primer set. Each CDR3 protein is one row after TCRdb ran MiXCR on the multiplex PCR reads. The sample holds about 380,000 distinct CDR3 sequences; under 20% are singletons and the top ten take about 38%. Trimming removed 0 bases at V and 5 bases at J, with 9 bases between. The CDR3 spans 14 residues. Germline V gene lookup returns CDR1 SGDLS and CDR2 YYNGEE. The source is a man aged 18 to 30 with Graves' ophthalmopathy. The rearrangement uses TRBV9 and TRBJ1-5; D remains unclear. The sample was blood. The DNA of the CDR3 is TGTGCCAGCAGCGTAGAAGATTCAGATCAGCCCCAGCATTTT. Translating it yields CASSVEDSDQPQHF.